This T cell receptor beta chain was sequenced during a study of CXCR3-negative and CXCR3-positive naive CD8 T cells. A remark on this clonotype: Its specificity is not known.

Triplicates of 250,000 to 350,000 cells were sorted from each CD8+ T cell subset. Overall study findings and caveats: Memory CD8+ cells showed much lower diversity, while both naive subsets were comparably high. When CXCR3-positive naive cells were set against CXCR3-negative naive cells, the former had more hydrophobic TRB CDR3s.

Through 5' RACE with UMI labels, the TRB cDNA libraries were prepared. TCRdb reprocessed the 5' RACE reads, with one entry per CDR3 protein and no DNA. This repertoire includes around 61,000 distinct CDR3 sequences. The source material was naive CXCR3+ CD8+ T cells from blood. Documented subset: CD45RO-CCR7+CD27+CD95- naive CD8+ T cells expressing CXCR3 (TNR3+). This clonotype was sampled from a human donor in good health. Some clones in this sample may be carry-over from other donors' samples.

This CDR3 reads CASSYSWDTTDTQYF. The chain carries TRBV6-2 or TRBV6-3 and TRBJ2-3; TCRdb lists TRBD1, though no DNA is available to test this call. CDR1 MNHEY and CDR2 SVGEGT come from the germline V gene. CDR3 length equals 15 residues.